This TCR beta chain stems from a study of T cells after yellow fever vaccination (dated by TCRdb to between 2019 and 2020). A note on the overall study: Libraries from fractions with low cell numbers were prepared with the SMART-Seq v4 Ultra Low Input RNA kit. Bulk TCR alpha and beta repertoires were sequenced longitudinally to track T-cell clones before and after primary and booster YFV17D yellow fever vaccination. The cohort comprised two healthy male donors, one aged 18 to 29 and one aged 30 to 40 years. Blood was drawn at multiple timepoints before and after primary and secondary immunization, with bulk PBMC replicates and cell subsets isolated.

Reading from cysteine to phenylalanine, the CDR3 counts 14 amino acids. The DNA shown is the 42-base CDR3, in frame from base 1. Looking up the germline V gene yields CDR1 KGHDR and CDR2 SFDVKD. Deletion took 3 bases off V and 5 bases off J, with a span of 10 bases between the germline ends. The meaning of the sample's treatment or condition label: live attenuated yellow fever vaccine strain. PBMCs were isolated from peripheral blood using a standard Ficoll-Paque protocol. CD4 and CD8 T-cell fractions were isolated with Dynabeads CD4 and CD8 positive selection kits. TriZol was used to extract RNA from bulk PBMCs, CD4 and CD8 fractions, and dextramer-positive and dextramer-negative fractions. Broader findings and caveats from the paper: A small fraction of clonotypes appeared in both the CD4 and CD8 compartments, likely as a result of convergent recombination. The study included only two donors, which limits how far the findings can be generalized. The secondary T-cell response was weaker than the primary response but faster, peaking on day 5 instead of day 15. Most clones expanded after primary vaccination (approximately 95% of CD4 and around nine tenths of CD8) were re-detected after the booster, suggesting that broad memory maintenance occurred. FACS-sorted repertoires could contain abundant contaminating clonotypes from the bulk population, so computational filtering was required.

This clonotype was seen more than once but under ten times. It lacks a known antigen. No base quality information exists; no much larger clone differs at one position. Synthesis of TCR cDNA relied on 5'RACE template switching, a step that introduced a universal primer site along with unique molecular identifiers. cDNA synthesis was primed from both the TCR alpha and TCR beta constant segments. Library amplification involved two PCR steps, and the second step added sample barcodes and sequencing adapters. Sequencing of the libraries was done on either Illumina HiSeq 2500 (2x100 bp) or NovaSeq (2x150 bp). As for the authors' bioinformatics: MIGEC handled demultiplexing of reads and collapsing into UMI consensus sequences, while MiXCR performed V(D)J alignment. Vaccine-responding clonotypes were defined with edgeR using replicate PBMC samples, requiring FDR below 0.01 and a log2 fold change above 5 up to day 15. Each bulk clonotype was labeled CD4 or CD8 based on which sequenced repertoire, CD4 or CD8, contained the clonotype at higher abundance. TCRdb ran its own pipeline on the public reads, namely fastp trimming at Q25 and MiXCR clone calling, and kept in-frame beta chains. CDR3 protein sequences are deduplicated, and each keeps its most common genes and DNA. For this entry, the V and J calls and clone size follow TCRdb and not the study's own pipeline. Within this sample are approximately 260,000 distinct CDR3 sequences, with 13% of them counted one time only. The top ten constitute less than 0.55% of the sample.

The chain is made from TRBV24-1 and TRBJ1-5, with the D gene uncertain. The source was CD4+ T cells sorted from PBMCs, collected 45 days after the yellow fever booster vaccination. This TCR was sampled from a man younger than 40 who received the YFV17D yellow fever vaccine. The CDR3 loop reads CATSDASGDQPQHF. The sequenced DNA is TGTGCCACCAGTGATGCGAGCGGGGATCAGCCCCAGCATTTT.